This T cell receptor (beta chain) was recorded in a study of spatial heterogeneity in lung cancer. Background on the study: The count of detected beta-chain sequences consistently exceeded that of alpha-chain sequences.

Carried by each TCR cDNA molecule was a unique molecular identifier. TCRdb called the 5' RACE reads again in MiXCR, with one record for every CDR3 protein. Of about 120,000 distinct CDR3 sequences in the sample, 9.5% to 15% were seen once. V trimming: 8 bases; J trimming: 9 bases; junction bases outside the gene matches: 13. The CDR3 runs to 14 residues. Germline CDR1 reads ENHRY; CDR2 reads SYGVKD. As for time point: blood at routine non-recurrence follow-up after resection. Tumor, nontumor lung or frozen PBMC supplied whole RNA that was sequenced unsorted. V is TRBV10-3 and J is TRBJ2-1, with 7 positions matching TRBD1. The TCR was taken from a male donor with early-stage non-small cell lung cancer. The sequencing here drew on PBMCs, taken at follow-up. The CDR3 DNA reads as TGTGCCATCGGGACAGCAGACTTCGGGGCTGAGCAGTTCTTC. Translating gives CAIGTADFGAEQFF.